A single T cell receptor beta chain is shown here with its context. Its specificity is not known. The CDR3 has 17 residues. Germline values: CDR1 SEHNR, CDR2 FQNEAQ (reference sequence). The V gene lost 5 bases and the J gene lost 9 bases, with 23 bases spanning the gap. PCR primers comprised 60 Vbeta and 13 Jbeta primers. Sequenced by immunoSEQ multiplex PCR; TCRdb stores in-frame clones only, minus some. The table lists roughly 180,000 clones, around four fifths of them singletons, with about 1.3% in the top ten. This sample is part of a study of cytomegalovirus exposure and HLA in healthy donors. General study results and limits: Immune exposure information comprised only CMV serostatus. Researchers reported in a later analysis that a missense DCLRE1C variant was tied to TCR beta V- and J-gene trimming. High sensitivity and specificity were reportedly achieved when the classifier diagnosed cytomegalovirus status. Earlier results showed most TCR beta V segments being productive about 90% or about 30% of the time.

The genes are TRBV7-9 and TRBJ1-6, with a weak D call TRBD1 (5 bases). The receptor comes from a man aged 25-45 years in good health and CMV-seronegative. The sample comprised PBMCs. The CDR3 spells CASSRLGESNLGSPLHF. The CDR3 DNA reads TGTGCCAGCAGCCGACTAGGGGAGTCAAATCTAGGTTCACCCCTCCACTTT.